This TCR beta chain was observed in a study of T cells after yellow fever vaccination. Findings and limits, study-wide: Abundant clonotypes from the bulk population could get into FACS-sorted repertoires as contaminants.

This clonotype appeared many times. Its matching antigen is unknown. TCRdb reanalysed the 5' RACE reads using MiXCR and keeps one entry per CDR3 protein. The data contain 350,000 to 450,000 distinct CDR3 sequences, under 7.5% of them seen just once; the ten biggest clones take up 14% to 15%. Germline lookup yields CDR1 SEHNR and CDR2 FQNEAQ (reference sequence). This CDR3 is 12 amino acids long. The V and J ends lost 3 bases and 3 bases respectively, with 6 bases between them. Sequenced material: PBMCs, taken 5 days after the yellow fever booster vaccination. This clonotype originated in a man aged 25-40 years who received the YFV17D yellow fever vaccine. The chain employs TRBV7-9 and TRBJ2-7, with unresolved D. The CDR3 nucleotides read TGTGCCAGCAGCTTCAAGGTCTACGAGCAGTACTTC. It codes for CASSFKVYEQYF.